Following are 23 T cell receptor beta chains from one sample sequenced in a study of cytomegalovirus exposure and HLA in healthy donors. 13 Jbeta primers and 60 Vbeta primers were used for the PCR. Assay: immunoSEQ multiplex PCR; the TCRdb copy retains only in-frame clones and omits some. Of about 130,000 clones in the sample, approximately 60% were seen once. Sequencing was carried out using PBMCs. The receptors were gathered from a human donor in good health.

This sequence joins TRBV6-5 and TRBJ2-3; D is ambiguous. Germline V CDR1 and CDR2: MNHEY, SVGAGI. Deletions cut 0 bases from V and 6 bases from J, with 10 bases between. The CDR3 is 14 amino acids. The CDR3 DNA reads TGTGCCAGCAGTTACTCTGGAGCCGTGGATACGCAGTATTTT. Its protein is CASSYSGAVDTQYF.

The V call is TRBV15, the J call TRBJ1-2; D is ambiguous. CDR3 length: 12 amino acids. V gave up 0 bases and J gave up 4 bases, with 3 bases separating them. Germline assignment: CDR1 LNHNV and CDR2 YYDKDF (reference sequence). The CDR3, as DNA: TGTGCCACCAGCAGAGACGGCTATGGCTACACCTTC. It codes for CATSRDGYGYTF.

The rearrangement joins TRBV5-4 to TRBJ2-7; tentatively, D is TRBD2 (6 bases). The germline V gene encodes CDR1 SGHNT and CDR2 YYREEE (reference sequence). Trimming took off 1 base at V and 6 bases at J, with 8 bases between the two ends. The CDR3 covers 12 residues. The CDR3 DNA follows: TGTGCCAGCAGCTTGCCCGGGGGCGAGCAGTACTTC. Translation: CASSLPGGEQYF. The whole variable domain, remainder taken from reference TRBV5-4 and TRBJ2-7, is ETGVTQSPTHLIKTRGQQVTLRCSSQSGHNTVSWYQQALGQGPQFIFQYYREEENGRGNFPPRFSGLQFPNYSSELNVNALELDDSALYLCASSLPGGEQYFGPGTRLTVT.

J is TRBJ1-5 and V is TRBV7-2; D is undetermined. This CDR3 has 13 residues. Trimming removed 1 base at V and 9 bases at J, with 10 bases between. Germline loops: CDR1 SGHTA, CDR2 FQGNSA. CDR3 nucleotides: TGTGCCAGCAGCTTAGTCCCGGGAAGGCCCCAGCATTTT. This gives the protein CASSLVPGRPQHF.

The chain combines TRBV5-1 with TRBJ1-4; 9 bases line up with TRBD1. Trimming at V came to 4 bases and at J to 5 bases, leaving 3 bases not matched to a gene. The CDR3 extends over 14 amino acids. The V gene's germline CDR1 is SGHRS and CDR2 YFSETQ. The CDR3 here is CASSPGQGNEKLFF. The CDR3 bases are TGCGCCAGCAGCCCGGGACAGGGAAATGAAAAACTGTTTTTT.

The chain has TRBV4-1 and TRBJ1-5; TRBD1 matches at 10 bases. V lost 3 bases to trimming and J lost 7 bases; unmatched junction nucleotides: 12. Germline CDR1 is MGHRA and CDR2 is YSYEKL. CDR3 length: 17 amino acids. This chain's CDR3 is CASSQTAGDRGLQPQHF. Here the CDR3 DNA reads TGCGCCAGCAGCCAGACTGCGGGGGACAGGGGACTCCAGCCCCAGCATTTT.

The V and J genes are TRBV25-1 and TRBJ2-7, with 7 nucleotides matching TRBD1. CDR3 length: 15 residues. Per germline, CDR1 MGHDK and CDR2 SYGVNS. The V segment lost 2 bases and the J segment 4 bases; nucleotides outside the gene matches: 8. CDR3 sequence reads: CASSEPGTELYEQYF. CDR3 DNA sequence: TGTGCCAGCAGTGAACCCGGGACAGAGCTTTACGAGCAGTACTTC.

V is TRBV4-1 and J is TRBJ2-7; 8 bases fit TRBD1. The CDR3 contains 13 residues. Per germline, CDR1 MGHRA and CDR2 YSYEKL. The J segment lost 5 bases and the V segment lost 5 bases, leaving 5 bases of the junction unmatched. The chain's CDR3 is CASSNPTGDEQYF. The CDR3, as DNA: TGCGCCAGCAGCAATCCGACAGGGGACGAGCAGTACTTC.

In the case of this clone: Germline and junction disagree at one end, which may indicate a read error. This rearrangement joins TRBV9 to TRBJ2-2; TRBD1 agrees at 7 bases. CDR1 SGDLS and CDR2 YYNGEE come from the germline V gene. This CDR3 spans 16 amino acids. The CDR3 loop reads CASSVRPGGSTEELFF. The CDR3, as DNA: TGTGCCAGCAGCGTAAGGCCAGGGGGATCCACCGAGGAGCTGTTTTTT.

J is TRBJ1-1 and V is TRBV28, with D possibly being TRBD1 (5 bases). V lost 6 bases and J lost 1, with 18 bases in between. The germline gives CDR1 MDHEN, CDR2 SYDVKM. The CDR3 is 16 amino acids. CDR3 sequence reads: CASSPWGTVANTEAFF. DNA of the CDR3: TGTGCCAGCAGCCCCTGGGGCACGGTCGCGAACACTGAAGCTTTCTTT.

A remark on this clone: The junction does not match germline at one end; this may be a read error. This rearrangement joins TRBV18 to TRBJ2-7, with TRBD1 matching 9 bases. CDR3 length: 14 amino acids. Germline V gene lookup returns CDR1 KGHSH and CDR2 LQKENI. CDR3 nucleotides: TGTGCCAGCACACCAGGGACAGGGTCCTACGAGCAGTACTTC. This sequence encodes CASTPGTGSYEQYF.

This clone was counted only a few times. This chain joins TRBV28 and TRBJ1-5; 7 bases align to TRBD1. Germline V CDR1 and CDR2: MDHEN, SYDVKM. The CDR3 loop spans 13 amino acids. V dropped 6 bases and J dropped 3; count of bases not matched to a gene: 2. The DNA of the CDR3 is TGTGCCAGCAGACAGGGGAACAATCAGCCCCAGCATTTT. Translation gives CASRQGNNQPQHF.

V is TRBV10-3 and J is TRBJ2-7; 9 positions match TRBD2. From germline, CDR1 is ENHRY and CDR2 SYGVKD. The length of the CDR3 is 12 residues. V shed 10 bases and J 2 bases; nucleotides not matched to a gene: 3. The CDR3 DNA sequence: TGTGCCACGACTAGCGGCACCTACGAGCAGTACTTC. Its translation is CATTSGTYEQYF.

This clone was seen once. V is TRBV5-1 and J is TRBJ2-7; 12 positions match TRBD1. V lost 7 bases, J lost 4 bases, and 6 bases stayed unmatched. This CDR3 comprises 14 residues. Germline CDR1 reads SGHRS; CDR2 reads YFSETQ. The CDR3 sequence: CASSGQGALYEQYF. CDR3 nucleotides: TGCGCCAGCTCGGGACAGGGGGCTTTGTACGAGCAGTACTTC.

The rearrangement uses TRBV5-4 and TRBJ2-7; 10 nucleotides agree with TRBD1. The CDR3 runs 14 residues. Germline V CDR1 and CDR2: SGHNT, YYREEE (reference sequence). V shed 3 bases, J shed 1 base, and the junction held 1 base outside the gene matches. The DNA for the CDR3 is TGTGCCAGCAGCTGGGACAGGGGATCCTACGAGCAGTACTTC. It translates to CASSWDRGSYEQYF.

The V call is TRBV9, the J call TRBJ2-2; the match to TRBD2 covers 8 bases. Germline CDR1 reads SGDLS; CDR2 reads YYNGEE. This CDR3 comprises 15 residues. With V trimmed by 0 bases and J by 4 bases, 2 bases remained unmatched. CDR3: CASSVVGRATGELFF. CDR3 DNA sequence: TGTGCCAGCAGCGTAGTCGGGAGGGCCACCGGGGAGCTGTTTTTT.

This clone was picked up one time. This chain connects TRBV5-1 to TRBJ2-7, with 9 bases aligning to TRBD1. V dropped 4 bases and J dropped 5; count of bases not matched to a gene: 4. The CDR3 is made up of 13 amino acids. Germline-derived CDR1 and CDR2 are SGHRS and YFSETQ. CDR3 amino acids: CASSRGTGNEQYF. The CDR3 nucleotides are TGCGCCAGCAGCCGCGGGACAGGGAACGAGCAGTACTTC.

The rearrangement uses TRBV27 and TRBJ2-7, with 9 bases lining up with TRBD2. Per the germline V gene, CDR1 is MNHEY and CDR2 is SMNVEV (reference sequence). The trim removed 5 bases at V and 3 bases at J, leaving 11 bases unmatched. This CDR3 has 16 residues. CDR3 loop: CASSDVAGVAYYEQYF. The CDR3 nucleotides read TGTGCCAGCAGTGATGTAGCGGGAGTGGCCTACTACGAGCAGTACTTC.

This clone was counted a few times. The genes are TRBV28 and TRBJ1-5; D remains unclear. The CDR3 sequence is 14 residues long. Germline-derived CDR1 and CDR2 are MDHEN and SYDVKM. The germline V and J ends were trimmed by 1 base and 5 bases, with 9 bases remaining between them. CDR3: CASSLSPRDQPQHF. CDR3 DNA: TGTGCCAGCAGTTTATCGCCCCGGGATCAGCCCCAGCATTTT.

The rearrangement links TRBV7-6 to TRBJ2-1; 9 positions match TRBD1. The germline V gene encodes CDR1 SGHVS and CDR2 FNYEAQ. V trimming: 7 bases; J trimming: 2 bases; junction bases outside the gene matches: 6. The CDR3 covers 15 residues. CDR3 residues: CASIEDRGAYNEQFF. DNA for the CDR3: TGTGCCAGCATTGAGGACAGGGGAGCCTACAATGAGCAGTTCTTC.

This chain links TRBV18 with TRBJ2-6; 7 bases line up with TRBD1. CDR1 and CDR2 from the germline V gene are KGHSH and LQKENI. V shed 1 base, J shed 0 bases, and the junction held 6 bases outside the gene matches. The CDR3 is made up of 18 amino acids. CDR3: CASSPQRGGGSGANVLTF. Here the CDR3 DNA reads TGTGCCAGCTCACCACAAAGAGGGGGCGGCTCTGGGGCCAACGTCCTGACTTTC.

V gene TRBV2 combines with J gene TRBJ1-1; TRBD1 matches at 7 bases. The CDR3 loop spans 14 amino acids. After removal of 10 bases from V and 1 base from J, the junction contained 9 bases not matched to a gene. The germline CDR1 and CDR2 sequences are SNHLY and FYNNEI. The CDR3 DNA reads TGTGCCAACTCACGACAGGGACCGAACACTGAAGCTTTCTTT. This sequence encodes CANSRQGPNTEAFF.

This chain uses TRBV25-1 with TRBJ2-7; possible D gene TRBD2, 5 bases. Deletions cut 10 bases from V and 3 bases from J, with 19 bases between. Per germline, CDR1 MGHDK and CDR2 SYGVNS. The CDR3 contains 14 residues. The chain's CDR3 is CATEGGVPHYEQYF. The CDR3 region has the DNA TGTGCCACAGAGGGCGGAGTCCCACACTACGAGCAGTACTTC.